This entry concerns a single T cell receptor (beta chain). The method was immunoSEQ multiplex PCR; TCRdb's version includes in-frame clones alone and lacks a portion of them. This table holds approximately 68,000 clones, approximately 81% found once. After removal of 2 bases from V and 2 bases from J, the junction contained 2 bases not matched to a gene. This CDR3 contains 14 residues. Germline values: CDR1 LGHNA, CDR2 YSLEER. The sample is drawn from a study of OX40 agonist ivuxolimab in advanced cancers. The sequence came from an adult with an advanced solid tumor such as melanoma, head and neck, liver or kidney cancer. The input for sequencing was CD4+ or CD8+ T cells sorted from blood, taken in a trial of the OX40 agonist ivuxolimab. The V gene is TRBV4-3, the J gene TRBJ2-7; 8 bases map to TRBD2. This CDR3 is CASSQLAGPYEQYF. The CDR3 DNA sequence: TGCGCCAGCAGCCAATTAGCGGGACCCTACGAGCAGTACTTC.